The entry below gives a single TCR beta chain sequence along with its context. Participants spanned ages about 18 to 100 years and resided in 20 to 30 US areas. Among Cohort 3 donors, those recovered had two negative PCRs, clearance, or symptom resolution. These data originate in a study of blood T cell repertoires in COVID-19. Authors' methods: Amplification with reference gene primers provided the estimates of nucleated cell counts. Assay used: immunoSEQ multiplex PCR; TCRdb lists only in-frame clones, some missing. D and trimming were read from the DNA, whereas the V and J calls and clone size are those reported in that table. This table holds around 250,000 clones, more than 85% found once. With 4 bases clipped from V and 3 bases from J, the junction kept 5 bases outside the gene matches. CDR3 length: 16 residues. Germline V gene sequence: CDR1 SGDLS, CDR2 YYNGEE.

The sequenced sample consisted of PBMCs or T cells enriched from blood (not recorded which). This receptor was identified in a woman aged 30 to 39 who had recovered from COVID-19. The chain employs TRBV9 and TRBJ2-2; 11 bases align to TRBD1. The CDR3 bases are TGTGCCAGCAGCCTGGGGACAGGGGGGGACACCGGGGAGCTGTTTTTT. Protein sequence: CASSLGTGGDTGELFF.